This T cell receptor (beta chain) emerged from a study of shared clonotypes between healthy human individuals. Study overall: The study enrolled two women and three men aged 18 to 49.

Trimming took off 2 bases at V and 5 bases at J, with 9 bases between the two ends. The CDR3 extends over 13 amino acids. The germline gives CDR1 SGHAT, CDR2 FQNNGV. The protocol was immunoSEQ multiplex PCR, while the TCRdb copy is restricted to in-frame clones and leaves out a portion. The table has about 100,000 clones, 60% to 70% seen once. Combination of CD45RO+ cells with CCR7-negative CD45RA+ TemRA cells was used for CD8 memory. This clone was observed a handful of times. Its target is not known. Study-level findings and limits: The low donor count limited represented genetic and exposure-history diversity.

Sequenced sample: memory CD8+ T cells sorted from blood. Subset reported: CD45RO+ cells pooled with CCR7-negative TemRA cells. The origin of this receptor is a young man in good health. This chain links TRBV11-2 with TRBJ1-1, with a possible D match to TRBD1 (5 bases). The CDR3 coding sequence is TGTGCCAGCAGCTTACAGGGACGGACTGAAGCTTTCTTT. Residues: CASSLQGRTEAFF.